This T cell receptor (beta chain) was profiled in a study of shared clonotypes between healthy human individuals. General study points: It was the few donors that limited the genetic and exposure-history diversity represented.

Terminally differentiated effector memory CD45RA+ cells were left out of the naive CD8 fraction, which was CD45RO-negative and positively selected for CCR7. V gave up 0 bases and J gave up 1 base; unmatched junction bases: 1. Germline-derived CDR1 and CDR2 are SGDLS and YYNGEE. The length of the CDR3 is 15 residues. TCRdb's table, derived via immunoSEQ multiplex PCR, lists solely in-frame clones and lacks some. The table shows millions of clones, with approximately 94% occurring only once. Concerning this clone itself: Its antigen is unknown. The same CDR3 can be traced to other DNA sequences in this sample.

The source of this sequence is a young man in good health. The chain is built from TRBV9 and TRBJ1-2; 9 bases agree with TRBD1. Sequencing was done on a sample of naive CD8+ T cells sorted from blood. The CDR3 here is CASSVGQGVNYGYTF. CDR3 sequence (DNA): TGTGCCAGCAGCGTAGGACAGGGGGTTAACTATGGCTACACCTTC.